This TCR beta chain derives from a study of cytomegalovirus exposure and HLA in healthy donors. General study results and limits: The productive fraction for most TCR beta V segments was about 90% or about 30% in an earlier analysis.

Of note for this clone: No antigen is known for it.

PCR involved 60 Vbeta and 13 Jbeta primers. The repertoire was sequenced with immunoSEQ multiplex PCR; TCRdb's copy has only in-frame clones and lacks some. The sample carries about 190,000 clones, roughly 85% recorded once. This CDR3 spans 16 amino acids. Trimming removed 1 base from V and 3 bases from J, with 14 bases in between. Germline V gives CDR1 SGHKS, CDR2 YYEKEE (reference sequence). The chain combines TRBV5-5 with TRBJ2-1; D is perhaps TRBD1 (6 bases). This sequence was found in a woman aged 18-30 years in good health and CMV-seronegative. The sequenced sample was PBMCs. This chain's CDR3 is CASSLTSPTGYNEQFF. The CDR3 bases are TGTGCCAGCAGCTTGACCAGTCCGACAGGCTACAATGAGCAGTTCTTC.